This section outlines one T cell receptor (beta chain) sequence together with its context. The antigen is unknown. The sample originates from a study of shared clonotypes between healthy human individuals. Germline-derived CDR1 and CDR2 are MDHEN and SYDVKM. CDR3 length: 12 residues. Study-wide findings and caveats: Roughly 5% of naive CD4 clonotypes were common to a few donors.

The repertoire was sequenced with immunoSEQ multiplex PCR; TCRdb's copy has only in-frame clones and lacks some. The sample includes about 180,000 clones, about 93% of them seen just once. This rearrangement joins TRBV28 to TRBJ2-5, with D possibly matching TRBD1 (6 bases). With the DNA end fitting TRBJ2-7 better, the J assignment may be wrong. This receptor was obtained from a woman aged 25-40 years in good health. Sequenced: naive CD4+ T cells sorted from blood. Sample subset: CD45RA+ positively selected. Here the CDR3 DNA reads TGTGCCAGCAGGCAGGGGTCCCACGAGCAGTACTTC. Its translation is CASRQGSHEQYF.